This T cell receptor beta chain was profiled in a study of blood T cell repertoires in COVID-19. Background on the study: Collection of acute and convalescent COVID-19 samples took place in the United States, Italy and Spain. Sources were T cells, B-cell-depleted T cells, or PBMCs; the material itself was cDNA or gDNA.

Germline assignment: CDR1 MGHDK and CDR2 SYGVNS. Between the trimmed V and J ends, which lost 2 bases and 0 bases, there was a span of 19 bases. This CDR3 comprises 18 residues. TCRdb's copy holds only in-frame clones and misses some; the assay was immunoSEQ multiplex PCR. The table includes about 120,000 clones, approximately 90% detected once. The sequencing sample was made of peripheral blood. The clonotype comes from a human donor with acute or convalescent COVID-19. The donor label of this sample is uncertain. This chain connects TRBV25-1 to TRBJ1-2; D is perhaps TRBD1 (6 bases). The CDR3 DNA reads as TGTGCCAGCAGTGAACAAGGGGGGGTAGGGGACGCTAACTATGGCTACACCTTC. The encoded protein is CASSEQGGVGDANYGYTF.